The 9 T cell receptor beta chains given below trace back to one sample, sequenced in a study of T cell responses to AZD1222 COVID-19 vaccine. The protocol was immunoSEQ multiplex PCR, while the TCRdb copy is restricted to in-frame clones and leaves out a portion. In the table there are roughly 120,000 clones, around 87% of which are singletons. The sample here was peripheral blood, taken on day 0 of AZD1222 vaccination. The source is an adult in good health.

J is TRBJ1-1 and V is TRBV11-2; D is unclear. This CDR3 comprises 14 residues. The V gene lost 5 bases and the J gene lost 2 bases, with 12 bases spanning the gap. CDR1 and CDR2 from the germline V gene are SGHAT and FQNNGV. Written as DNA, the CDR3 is TGTGCCAGCAGCCCCAGACCGATAAACACTGAAGCTTTCTTT. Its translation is CASSPRPINTEAFF.

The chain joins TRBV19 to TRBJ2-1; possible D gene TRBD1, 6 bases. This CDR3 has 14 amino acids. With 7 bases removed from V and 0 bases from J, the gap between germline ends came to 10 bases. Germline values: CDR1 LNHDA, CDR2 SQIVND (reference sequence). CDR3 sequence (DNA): TGTGCCAGTATAGGGGGACACTCCTACAATGAGCAGTTCTTC. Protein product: CASIGGHSYNEQFF.

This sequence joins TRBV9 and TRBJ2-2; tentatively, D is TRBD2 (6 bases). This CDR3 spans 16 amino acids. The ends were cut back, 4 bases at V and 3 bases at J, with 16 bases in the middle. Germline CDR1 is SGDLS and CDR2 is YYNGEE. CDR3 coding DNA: TGTGCCAGCAGCTTGGGACTCTGGGGCGACACCGGGGAGCTGTTTTTT. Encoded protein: CASSLGLWGDTGELFF.

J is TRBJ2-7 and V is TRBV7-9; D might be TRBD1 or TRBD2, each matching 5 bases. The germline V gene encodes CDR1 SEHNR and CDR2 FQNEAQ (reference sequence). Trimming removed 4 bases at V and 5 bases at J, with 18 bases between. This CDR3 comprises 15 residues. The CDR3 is CASSSYLTGANEQYF. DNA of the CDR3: TGTGCCAGCAGCTCGTACTTAACCGGGGCGAACGAGCAGTACTTC.

The CDR3: CASSPDRGFNEQFF. The CDR3, as DNA: TGTGCCAGCAGCCCGGACAGGGGTTTCAATGAGCAGTTCTTC. This sequence joins TRBV6-5 and TRBJ2-1, with 9 bases matching TRBD1. From germline, CDR1 is MNHEY and CDR2 SVGAGI. The length of the CDR3 is 14 residues. Unmatched junction bases numbered 6, after V lost 6 bases and J lost 6 bases.

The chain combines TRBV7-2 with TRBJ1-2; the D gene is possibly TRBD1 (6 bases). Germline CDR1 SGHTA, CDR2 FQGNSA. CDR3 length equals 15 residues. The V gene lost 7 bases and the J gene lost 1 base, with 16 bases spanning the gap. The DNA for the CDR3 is TGTGCCAGCAACAACCGGGGGGCTATTAACTATGGCTACACCTTC. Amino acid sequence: CASNNRGAINYGYTF.

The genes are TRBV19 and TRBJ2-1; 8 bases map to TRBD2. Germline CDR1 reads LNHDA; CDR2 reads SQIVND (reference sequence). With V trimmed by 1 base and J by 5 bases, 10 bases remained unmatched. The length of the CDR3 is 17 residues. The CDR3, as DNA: TGTGCCAGTAGTATAGCGCCGGGGGGGCCCCCGCACAATGAGCAGTTCTTC. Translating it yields CASSIAPGGPPHNEQFF.

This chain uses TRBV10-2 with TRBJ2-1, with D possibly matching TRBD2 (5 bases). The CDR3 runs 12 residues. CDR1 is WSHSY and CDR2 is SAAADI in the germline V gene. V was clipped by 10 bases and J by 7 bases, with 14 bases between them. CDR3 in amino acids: CATSFGGNEQFF. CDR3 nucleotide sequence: TGCGCCACCTCCTTCGGAGGTAATGAGCAGTTCTTC.

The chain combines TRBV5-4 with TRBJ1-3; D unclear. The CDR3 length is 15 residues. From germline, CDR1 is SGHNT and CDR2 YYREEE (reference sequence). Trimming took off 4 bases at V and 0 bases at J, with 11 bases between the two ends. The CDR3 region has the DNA TGTGCCAGCAGCCCCAGCGTACCCTCTGGAAACACCATATATTTT. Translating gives CASSPSVPSGNTIYF.